The entry that follows covers one T cell receptor (beta chain) sequence. This clonotype was counted a few times. The specificity of this receptor is unknown. Within one base of it there is no much larger clone, and no base qualities were kept. CDR1 and CDR2 are read off the germline V gene as SQVTM and ANQGSEA. V lost 5 bases and J lost 1 base; the stretch between them is 11 bases long. Counted from cysteine to phenylalanine, this CDR3 has 13 amino acids. Solely the CDR3 DNA is kept, with 39 bases framed from the first base. Libraries incorporated unique molecular identifier barcodes, which were used to quantify clonotypes. Qiagen AllPrep DNA/RNA Micro kits were used to isolate total RNA, and an Agilent TapeStation was used to check RNA quality. TCR beta libraries were constructed by 5' RACE, in which cDNA synthesis was followed by two PCR steps with TCR beta constant-region gene-specific primers. An Illumina MiSeq platform was used to sequence the TCR beta libraries. The authors' analysis ran thus. MIGEC, MiXCR and VDJtools were used to process the reads. Clonotype frequency was computed as the clonotype's share of unique molecular identifiers among all unique molecular identifiers in the sample. Any TRBV gene that IMGT lists as a pseudogene or open reading frame, and is therefore nonfunctional, such as TRBV1, TRBV12-1 and TRBV21, was left out. TCRdb took the public reads, trimmed them with fastp at Q25, ran MiXCR for clone calling and kept in-frame beta chains. Identical CDR3 proteins give one entry, which carries the most common genes and DNA. The V and J calls were not made by the authors but by TCRdb's processing. The sample table contains 8,400 or so distinct CDR3 sequences; only one count was recorded for 2% to 2.5% of them. 66% of the sample lies in the top ten.

In light of the paper, this sample's treatment or condition label describes: alpha-CD19 control bispecific (anti-CD19 x anti-CD3). T cells were expanded from blood mononuclear cells with anti-CD3 antibody OKT3 or CD3/CD28 Dynabeads for roughly 3 days. Anti-CD19 bispecific antibody cocultures served as comparators for TRBV sequencing; in separate killing assays, anti-CD19 had no effect on Jurkat or HPB-ALL cells. Expanded T cells were maintained in RPMI 1640 supplemented with around 10% fetal bovine serum, recombinant human IL-2 (approximately 98 IU/ml) and IL-7 (about 4.7 ng/ml). Each coculture contained around 5 x 10^4 normal T cells, around 5 x 10^4 target cells and bispecific antibody in roughly 97 ul and was incubated for roughly 16 hours at 37 degrees C. Every bispecific antibody was made of two single-chain variable fragments expressed in a single-chain diabody format with a His tag. Effector T cells came from healthy human donors; peripheral blood mononuclear cells were isolated from leukapheresis samples by Ficoll density gradient centrifugation.

The data were taken from a study of beta chain bispecific antibodies for T cell cancers (dated by TCRdb to the early 2020s). For the study in its entirety: Healthy donor T cells were cocultured with T cell leukemia lines and bispecific antibodies, then TRBV sequencing of surviving cells measured the depletion of each TRBV family. Surface TRBV12 (TRBV12-3) was expressed by Jurkat cells, and surface TRBV5-5 was expressed by HPB-ALL cells. Study-level results and caveats: Compared with anti-CD19, anti-TRBV5-5 exposure reduced TRBV5-5 signal by under 99% and the closely related TRBV5-6 by 75% to 93%. Cross-reactivity of the anti-TRBV5-5 antibody with TRBV5-6 was attributed to high sequence similarity between the two genes. Every sequenced sample contained a mix of leukemia cell line cells and normal T cells, and most targeted TRBV signal came from the leukemia cells rather than from the normal T cells. Relative to anti-CD19, anti-TRBV12 exposure cut the share of total TRBV signal from TRBV12-3 by around 99%, while TRBV12-4 dropped by 36.5%, which was not significant.

The receptor's source is a human donor in good health. Some clones in this sample may be carry-over from other donors' samples. Source: T cells from a healthy donor cultured with Jurkat leukemia cells, taken from a culture containing an anti-CD19 bispecific antibody. The V and J genes are TRBV29-1 and TRBJ1-1, with the D gene uncertain. CDR3 loop: CSVPYKGNTEAFF. The DNA is TGCAGCGTTCCTTACAAGGGGAACACTGAAGCTTTCTTT.